Included here is one TCR beta chain sequence, with context. What it binds is not known. The V gene lost 7 bases and the J gene lost 4 bases, with 10 bases spanning the gap. CDR1 and CDR2 from the germline V gene are SNHLY and FYNNEI. This CDR3 comprises 12 residues. An absence of ophthalmopathy progression within 18 months meant stable Graves' hyperthyroidism. Patients aged 18 to 65 had newly diagnosed hyperthyroidism that had lasted under 2 months. From RNA transcripts, TCR beta CDR3 regions were amplified. RT-PCR in the first round (using the HTBI primer set) targeted the TCR CDR3. In TCRdb, the multiplex PCR reads were re-called with MiXCR into one record per CDR3 protein. The data hold a few hundred thousand distinct CDR3 sequences, with around 46% observed a single time. These data are taken from a study of T cells in Graves' hyperthyroidism and ophthalmopathy. Findings and limits, study-wide: Blood also carried most thyroid clonotypes expanded above 0.001.

Sequenced sample: peripheral blood or thyroid tissue (not recorded which). This TCR was sampled from a woman younger than 30 with Graves' hyperthyroidism. This chain joins TRBV2 and TRBJ1-1; no clear D gene. DNA for the CDR3: TGTGCCAGCACCCCGGAGGGCACTGAAGCTTTCTTT. Protein product: CASTPEGTEAFF.